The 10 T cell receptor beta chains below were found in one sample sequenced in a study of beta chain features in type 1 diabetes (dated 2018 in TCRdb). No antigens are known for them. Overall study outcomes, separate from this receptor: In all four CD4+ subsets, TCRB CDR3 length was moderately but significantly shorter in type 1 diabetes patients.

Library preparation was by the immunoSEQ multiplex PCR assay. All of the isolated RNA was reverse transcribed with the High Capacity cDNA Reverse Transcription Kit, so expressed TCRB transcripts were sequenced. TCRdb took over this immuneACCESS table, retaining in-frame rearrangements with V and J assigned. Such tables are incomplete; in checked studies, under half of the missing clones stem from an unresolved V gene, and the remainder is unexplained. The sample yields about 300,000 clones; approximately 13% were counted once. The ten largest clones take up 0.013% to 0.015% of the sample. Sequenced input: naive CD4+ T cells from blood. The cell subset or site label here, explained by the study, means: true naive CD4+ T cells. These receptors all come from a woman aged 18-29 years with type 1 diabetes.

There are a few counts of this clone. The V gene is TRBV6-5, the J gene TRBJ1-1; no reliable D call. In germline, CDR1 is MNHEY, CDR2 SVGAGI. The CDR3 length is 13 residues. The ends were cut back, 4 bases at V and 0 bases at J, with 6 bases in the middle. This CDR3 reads CASSFSVNTEAFF. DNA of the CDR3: TGTGCCAGCAGTTTCAGCGTGAACACTGAAGCTTTCTTT.

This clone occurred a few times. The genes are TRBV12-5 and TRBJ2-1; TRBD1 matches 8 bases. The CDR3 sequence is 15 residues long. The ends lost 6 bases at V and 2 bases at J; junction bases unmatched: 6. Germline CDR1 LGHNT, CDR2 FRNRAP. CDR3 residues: CASGAGQGPYNEQFF. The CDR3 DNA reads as TGTGCTAGTGGGGCCGGACAGGGCCCCTACAATGAGCAGTTCTTC.

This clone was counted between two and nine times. CDR3 in amino acids: CASSLTGDREQYF. DNA for the CDR3: TGTGCCAGCAGCTTGACAGGGGACCGCGAGCAGTACTTC. The rearrangement links TRBV28 to TRBJ2-7, with TRBD1 identical over 8 bases. The V segment lost 6 bases and the J segment 6 bases; nucleotides outside the gene matches: 7. CDR3 length: 13 amino acids. Germline CDR1 is MDHEN and CDR2 is SYDVKM.

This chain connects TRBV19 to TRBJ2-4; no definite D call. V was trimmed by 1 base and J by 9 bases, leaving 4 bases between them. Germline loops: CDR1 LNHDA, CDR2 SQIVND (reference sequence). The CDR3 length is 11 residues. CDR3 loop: CASSIASIQYF. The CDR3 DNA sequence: TGTGCCAGTAGTATAGCGAGCATTCAGTACTTC.

The CDR3 nucleotides are TGTGCCAGTAGCGAGGTCGGCAGGGGGCGAGAGACCCAGTACTTC. Translation: CASSEVGRGRETQYF. The rearrangement uses TRBV19 and TRBJ2-5, with 8 bases fitting TRBD1. V trimming: 6 bases; J trimming: 4 bases; junction bases outside the gene matches: 10. CDR1 LNHDA and CDR2 SQIVND come from the germline V gene (reference sequence). The CDR3 consists of 15 residues.

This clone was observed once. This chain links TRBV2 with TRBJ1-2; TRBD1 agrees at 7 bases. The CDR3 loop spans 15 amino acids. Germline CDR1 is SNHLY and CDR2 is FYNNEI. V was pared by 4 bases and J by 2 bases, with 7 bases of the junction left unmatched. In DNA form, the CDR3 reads TGTGCCAGCAGTGGATCCGGGACAGCGAACTATGGCTACACCTTC. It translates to CASSGSGTANYGYTF.

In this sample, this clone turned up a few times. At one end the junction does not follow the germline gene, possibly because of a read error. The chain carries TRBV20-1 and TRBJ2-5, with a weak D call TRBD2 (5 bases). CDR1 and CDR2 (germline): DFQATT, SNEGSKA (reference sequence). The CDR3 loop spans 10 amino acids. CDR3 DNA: TGCAGCGCTAGGGAGGAGACCCAGTACTTC. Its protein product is CSAREETQYF.

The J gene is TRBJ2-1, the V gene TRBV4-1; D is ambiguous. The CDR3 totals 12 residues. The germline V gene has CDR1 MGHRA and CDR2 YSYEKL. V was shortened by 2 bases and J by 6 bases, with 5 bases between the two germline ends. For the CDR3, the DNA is TGCGCCAGCAGCCAATACACCAATGAGCAGTTCTTC. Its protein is CASSQYTNEQFF.

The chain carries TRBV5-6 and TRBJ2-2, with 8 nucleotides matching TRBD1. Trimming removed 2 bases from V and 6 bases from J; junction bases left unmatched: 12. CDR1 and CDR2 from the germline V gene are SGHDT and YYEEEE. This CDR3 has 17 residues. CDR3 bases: TGTGCCAGCAGCTTTAAACGGACAGGGAAGATACCCGGGGAGCTGTTTTTT. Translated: CASSFKRTGKIPGELFF.

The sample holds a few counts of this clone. CDR3 bases: TGCGCCAGCAGTTCCCCACACAGGGGCGAGGACTATGGCTACACCTTC. This gives the protein CASSSPHRGEDYGYTF. V and J are TRBV4-3 and TRBJ1-2; 7 bases match TRBD1. V dropped 6 bases and J dropped 3; count of bases not matched to a gene: 13. This CDR3 comprises 16 residues. The V gene's germline CDR1 is LGHNA and CDR2 YSLEER.